The 5 T cell receptor beta chains listed next were all sequenced from one sample in a study of beta chain features in type 1 diabetes. Whole-study results and caveats: Type 1 diabetes patients had moderately but significantly shorter TCRB CDR3s in all four CD4+ subsets.

Expressed TCRB transcripts were sequenced because the isolated RNA had all been reverse transcribed beforehand. Profiled with immunoSEQ multiplex PCR; TCRdb holds only in-frame clones, not every one. The profile shows 130,000 or so clones, around 8.8% of them singletons. No antigen is known for these receptors. Input material: central memory CD4+ T cells from blood. The receptors were gathered from a man aged 25 to 40 with type 1 diabetes.

The J gene is TRBJ2-2, the V gene TRBV2; possibly TRBD2 for D (6 bases). The CDR3 spans 13 residues. The germline V and J ends were trimmed by 6 bases and 6 bases, with 11 bases remaining between them. Germline V gene sequence: CDR1 SNHLY, CDR2 FYNNEI. The DNA for the CDR3 is TGTGCCAGCAGCAAAACTAGCCCCGGGGAGCTGTTTTTT. Its translation is CASSKTSPGELFF.

The chain uses TRBV2 and TRBJ2-5; D is perhaps TRBD2 (7 bases). The CDR3 length is 13 residues. The germline V gene has CDR1 SNHLY and CDR2 FYNNEI. Trimming pared 8 bases from V and 4 bases from J, leaving 14 bases between. Written as DNA, the CDR3 is TGTGCCAGCGGGAGGGGGACGGGAGAGACCCAGTACTTC. Translated: CASGRGTGETQYF.

The chain joins TRBV7-3 to TRBJ2-5; unclear D gene. The CDR3 length is 15 residues. V lost 1 base and J lost 5, with 14 bases in between. CDR1 and CDR2 from the germline V gene are SGHTA and FQGTGA. The CDR3 DNA is TGTGCCAGCAGCTTAAATTCAGGTCAAATGGAGACCCAGTACTTC. It specifies CASSLNSGQMETQYF.

The rearrangement links TRBV5-4 to TRBJ2-1, with TRBD2 matching 9 bases. CDR3 size: 16 residues. Germline-derived CDR1 and CDR2 are SGHNT and YYREEE (reference sequence). The junction had 6 bases not matched to a gene; V was cut back by 0 bases and J by 5 bases. The CDR3, as DNA: TGTGCCAGCAGCTTGGGTCGAGCGGGGGGTGACAATGAGCAGTTCTTC. Its translation: CASSLGRAGGDNEQFF. Complete variable domain (other parts from reference TRBV5-4 and TRBJ2-1): ETGVTQSPTHLIKTRGQQVTLRCSSQSGHNTVSWYQQALGQGPQFIFQYYREEENGRGNFPPRFSGLQFPNYSSELNVNALELDDSALYLCASSLGRAGGDNEQFFGPGTRLTVL.

This chain joins TRBV29-1 and TRBJ2-7; 7 bases map to TRBD1. Germline CDR1 reads SQVTM; CDR2 reads ANQGSEA. The trim removed 2 bases at V and 2 bases at J, leaving 3 bases unmatched. The CDR3 totals 13 residues. The CDR3 protein is CSVELTGTYEQYF. CDR3 in DNA: TGCAGCGTTGAACTGACAGGGACCTACGAGCAGTACTTC.